One sample yielded the 30 T cell receptor beta chains listed below, sequenced in a study of CD8 T cells in Susac syndrome. Reverse transcription used about 0.45 to 1 ug RNA and random hexamers. TCRdb independently ran MiXCR on the immunoSEQ multiplex PCR reads; one entry per CDR3 protein. This sample has approximately 190,000 distinct CDR3 sequences, with approximately 95% found just once. The sample consisted of CD8+ T cells from PBMCs. These receptors were taken from a human donor with Susac syndrome.

V is TRBV2 and J is TRBJ2-5, with unresolved D. Germline values: CDR1 SNHLY, CDR2 FYNNEI. This CDR3 is 13 amino acids long. The V and J ends lost 6 bases and 0 bases respectively, with 8 bases between them. In DNA form, the CDR3 reads TGTGCCAGCAGCTATCCAGACCAAGAGACCCAGTACTTC. Its translation is CASSYPDQETQYF.

The J gene is TRBJ1-1, the V gene TRBV4-1; TRBD1 aligns across 8 bases. The germline V gene encodes CDR1 MGHRA and CDR2 YSYEKL. Trimming removed 4 bases from V and 10 bases from J; junction bases left unmatched: 5. The CDR3 sequence is 12 residues long. The CDR3 region is CASSPSGTGAFF. In DNA form, the CDR3 reads TGCGCCAGCAGCCCTTCCGGGACAGGAGCTTTCTTT.

The CDR3 nucleotides read TGTGCCAGCAGTCCTACTGCGGGGACCTACAATGAGCAGTTCTTC. It is translated as CASSPTAGTYNEQFF. The genes are TRBV2 and TRBJ2-1; D may be TRBD2 (6 bases). This CDR3 contains 15 residues. The germline gives CDR1 SNHLY, CDR2 FYNNEI. V lost 5 bases and J lost 2, with 13 bases in between.

The chain couples TRBV13 to TRBJ2-3, with TRBD2 identical over 10 bases. CDR3 length equals 15 residues. J was trimmed by 4 bases and V by 4 bases; bases with no gene match: 5. Germline lookup yields CDR1 PRHDT and CDR2 FYEKMQ (reference sequence). Written as DNA, the CDR3 is TGTGCCAGCAGCTCCTTAGCGGGGGGATCAGATACGCAGTATTTT. It is translated as CASSSLAGGSDTQYF.

This rearrangement joins TRBV29-1 to TRBJ2-1; 8 bases agree with TRBD2. The V gene end was trimmed by 3 bases and the J gene end by 1 base; junction bases not matched to a gene: 2. From germline, CDR1 is SQVTM and CDR2 ANQGSEA. The CDR3 is 14 amino acids. The CDR3, as DNA: TGCAGCGTTGACCGGGAGGGTTCCTACAATGAGCAGTTCTTC. Translating gives CSVDREGSYNEQFF.

This rearrangement joins TRBV15 to TRBJ2-7; D tentatively reads TRBD1 or TRBD2 (5 bases each). V was clipped by 4 bases and J by 4 bases, with 11 bases between them. Germline CDR1 and CDR2: LNHNV and YYDKDF (reference sequence). The CDR3 totals 13 residues. The CDR3 region has the DNA TGTGCCACCAGCACTGGCAGGGAGTACGAGCAGTACTTC. It translates to CATSTGREYEQYF.

In this sample, this clonotype turned up a few times. This chain connects TRBV29-1 to TRBJ2-7, with D hard to call. Per germline, CDR1 SQVTM and CDR2 ANQGSEA. V was trimmed by 0 bases and J by 2 bases, leaving 8 bases between them. The CDR3 totals 13 residues. CDR3 region: CSVEDYSTYEQYF. The CDR3 bases are TGCAGCGTTGAAGATTACAGTACCTACGAGCAGTACTTC.

The chain employs TRBV6-1 and TRBJ1-1, with a weak D call TRBD1 (6 bases). Germline V gene data show CDR1 as MNHNS and CDR2 as SASEGT. The CDR3 runs 13 residues. Trimming took 7 bases from V and 14 from J, leaving 23 bases between them. CDR3 sequence: CASTRTGGQSTFF. The CDR3 coding sequence is TGTGCCAGCACCCGAACCGGGGGACAAAGCACCTTCTTT.

The V call is TRBV5-6, the J call TRBJ2-2, with D tentatively TRBD1 (6 bases). The CDR3 runs 13 residues. Germline V CDR1 and CDR2: SGHDT, YYEEEE. Trimming stripped 6 bases from V and 6 bases from J, with 12 bases between. CDR3 protein: CASTTGFPGELFF. The CDR3 coding sequence is TGTGCCAGCACCACAGGGTTCCCCGGGGAGCTGTTTTTT.

The chain joins TRBV5-1 to TRBJ2-1, with D uncertain. The germline V gene encodes CDR1 SGHRS and CDR2 YFSETQ. Trimming pared 7 bases from V and 0 bases from J, leaving 14 bases between. The CDR3 has 15 residues. CDR3 sequence: CASRLEWSSYNEQFF. For the CDR3, the DNA is TGCGCCAGCCGGCTTGAGTGGAGCTCCTACAATGAGCAGTTCTTC. The variable domain in full, with the rest retrieved from reference TRBV5-1 and TRBJ2-1, is KAGVTQTPRYLIKTRGQQVTLSCSPISGHRSVSWYQQTPGQGLQFLFEYFSETQRNKGNFPGRFSGRQFSNSRSEMNVSTLELGDSALYLCASRLEWSSYNEQFFGPGTRLTVL.

V gene TRBV20-1 combines with J gene TRBJ1-6; no clear D gene. The CDR3 has 18 amino acids. Germline CDR1 is DFQATT and CDR2 is SNEGSKA (reference sequence). Trimming cost V 0 bases and J 1 base, with 16 bases left between them. CDR3 in amino acids: CSARDLQEGWSYNSPLHF. Written as DNA, the CDR3 is TGCAGTGCTAGAGATCTTCAGGAGGGTTGGTCCTATAATTCACCCCTCCACTTT.

This clonotype came up once. This chain links TRBV12-3 or TRBV12-4 with TRBJ2-3; tentatively, D is TRBD2 (6 bases). This CDR3 is built from 13 residues. V lost 0 bases, J lost 5 bases, and 6 bases lay in between. CDR3 protein: CASSLARGDTQYF. The CDR3 DNA follows: TGTGCCAGCAGTTTAGCGCGGGGAGATACGCAGTATTTT.

The count of this clonotype is one. The chain employs TRBV11-3 and TRBJ2-7; maybe TRBD1 (6 bases). CDR3 length: 17 residues. Trimming stripped 5 bases from V and 1 base from J, with 21 bases between. Germline values: CDR1 SGHNT, CDR2 YENEEA. CDR3 nucleotides: TGTGCCAGCAGCCCCATTCACTACAGGGAAAGGTCCTACGAGCAGTACTTC. The encoded protein is CASSPIHYRERSYEQYF.

The chain couples TRBV30 to TRBJ2-3, with no clear D. V gave up 0 bases and J gave up 4 bases, with 11 bases separating them. Germline lookup yields CDR1 GTSNPN and CDR2 SVGIG (reference sequence). This CDR3 contains 14 residues. This CDR3 is CAWSVALGSDTQYF. CDR3 DNA sequence: TGTGCCTGGAGTGTAGCCCTAGGGTCAGATACGCAGTATTTT.

The CDR3: CASSEQGVASEKLFF. Here the CDR3 DNA reads TGTGCCAGCAGCGAGCAGGGGGTCGCTAGTGAAAAACTGTTTTTT. V is TRBV5-4 and J is TRBJ1-4; 7 positions match TRBD1. V dropped 4 bases and J dropped 7; count of bases not matched to a gene: 10. CDR3 size: 15 residues. Germline V gene sequence: CDR1 SGHNT, CDR2 YYREEE (reference sequence).

The gene calls are TRBV5-4 and TRBJ2-5, with 8 bases lining up with TRBD2. This CDR3 contains 17 residues. CDR1 SGHNT and CDR2 YYREEE come from the germline V gene (reference sequence). With 2 bases clipped from V and 5 bases from J, the junction kept 14 bases outside the gene matches. The chain's CDR3 is CASSFRGSGRFQETQYF. CDR3 DNA: TGTGCCAGCAGCTTCCGTGGGAGCGGGAGATTTCAGGAGACCCAGTACTTC.

The chain uses TRBV24-1 and TRBJ1-5; D gene uncertain. The CDR3 is 13 residues long. Germline lookup yields CDR1 KGHDR and CDR2 SFDVKD. V lost 2 bases, J lost 5 bases, and 6 bases lay in between. The DNA of the CDR3 is TGTGCCACCAGTGATTCGAGCTATCAGCCCCAGCATTTT. It specifies CATSDSSYQPQHF.

V gene TRBV27 combines with J gene TRBJ2-7; TRBD1 might be the D (6 bases). The germline V gene encodes CDR1 MNHEY and CDR2 SMNVEV (reference sequence). Trimming took 0 bases from V and 3 from J, leaving 9 bases between them. This CDR3 is 14 amino acids long. The CDR3 is CASSLSAGVYEQYF. CDR3 sequence (DNA): TGTGCCAGCAGTTTATCGGCAGGGGTCTACGAGCAGTACTTC.

V usage is TRBV11-2 and J usage is TRBJ2-6; D is unresolved. The CDR3 is made up of 16 amino acids. Trimming took 4 bases from V and 8 from J, leaving 18 bases between them. Germline assignment: CDR1 SGHAT and CDR2 FQNNGV. CDR3 sequence (DNA): TGTGCCAGCAGCTCCGGACGCGTTACTACGACCAACGTCCTGACTTTC. This codes for CASSSGRVTTTNVLTF.

The chain couples TRBV27 to TRBJ2-1; TRBD2 agrees at 14 bases. The germline V gene has CDR1 MNHEY and CDR2 SMNVEV (reference sequence). The CDR3 covers 14 residues. V lost 6 bases and J lost 9; bases outside the gene matches: 4. CDR3 amino acids: CASRGLAGGVEQFF. The CDR3 DNA follows: TGTGCCAGCAGAGGACTAGCGGGGGGTGTTGAGCAGTTCTTC.

CDR3 residues: CASSQEGLSTYEQYF. The CDR3 region has the DNA TGTGCCAGCAGCCAAGAAGGGCTAAGTACCTACGAGCAGTACTTC. This chain uses TRBV3-1 with TRBJ2-7; D remains ambiguous. The CDR3 is 15 residues long. Trimming took 0 bases from V and 2 from J, leaving 11 bases between them. Germline CDR1 is LGHDT and CDR2 is YNNKEL (reference sequence).

The chain couples TRBV20-1 to TRBJ2-7; 11 bases line up with TRBD1. Germline values: CDR1 DFQATT, CDR2 SNEGSKA (reference sequence). V trimming: 3 bases; J trimming: 3 bases; junction bases outside the gene matches: 4. The CDR3 length is 14 residues. The CDR3 DNA sequence: TGCAGTGCTAGCGCCGGGACAGGGGGCTACGAGCAGTACTTC. This translates into CSASAGTGGYEQYF.

The rearrangement joins TRBV6-5 to TRBJ2-1; possible D gene TRBD1, 6 bases. V was pared by 2 bases and J by 3 bases, with 14 bases between. CDR3 size: 16 residues. Germline values: CDR1 MNHEY, CDR2 SVGAGI. CDR3 region: CASSYEVQGRYNEQFF. DNA for the CDR3: TGTGCCAGCAGTTACGAGGTACAGGGTCGCTACAATGAGCAGTTCTTC.

The V call is TRBV25-1, the J call TRBJ2-2; D call uncertain. V lost 3 bases, J lost 4 bases, and 18 bases lay in between. Germline assignment: CDR1 MGHDK and CDR2 SYGVNS. The CDR3 runs to 17 residues. CDR3: CASSDLGGSPGTGELFF. In DNA form, the CDR3 reads TGTGCCAGCAGTGATCTCGGCGGCAGCCCGGGCACCGGGGAGCTGTTTTTT.

J is TRBJ2-5 and V is TRBV4-1, with TRBD2 matching 9 bases. Germline assignment: CDR1 MGHRA and CDR2 YSYEKL. The CDR3 extends over 16 amino acids. The J segment lost 0 bases and the V segment lost 2 bases, leaving 4 bases of the junction unmatched. Written as DNA, the CDR3 is TGCGCCAGCAGCCAATGGTCTAGCGGGGACCAAGAGACCCAGTACTTC. Translating gives CASSQWSSGDQETQYF.

V is TRBV3-1 and J is TRBJ1-1; no reliable D call. CDR3 length equals 12 residues. Trimming left V 0 bases short and J 3 bases short, with 2 bases between. Germline assignment: CDR1 LGHDT and CDR2 YNNKEL (reference sequence). Written as DNA, the CDR3 is TGTGCCAGCAGCCAAGAGGACACTGAAGCTTTCTTT. Residues: CASSQEDTEAFF.

This clonotype has just one count. The V gene is TRBV2, the J gene TRBJ2-1; perhaps D is TRBD1 or TRBD2 (5 bases each). V gave up 4 bases and J gave up 0 bases, with 13 bases separating them. This CDR3 contains 16 residues. Germline-derived CDR1 and CDR2 are SNHLY and FYNNEI. The CDR3 coding sequence is TGTGCCAGCAGTGGAAGGGGAGTTAGCTCCTACAATGAGCAGTTCTTC. Protein product: CASSGRGVSSYNEQFF.

The genes are TRBV12-3 or TRBV12-4 and TRBJ1-1, with D perhaps TRBD1 (6 bases). V was trimmed by 5 bases and J by 4 bases, leaving 11 bases between them. The CDR3 runs 13 residues. The CDR3 loop is CASSAQGSTEAFF. In DNA form, the CDR3 reads TGTGCCAGCAGTGCGCAGGGGTCCACTGAAGCTTTCTTT.

This chain connects TRBV9 to TRBJ1-1; 7 bases are shared with TRBD1. The CDR3 spans 15 residues. The junction had 5 bases not matched to a gene; V was cut back by 3 bases and J by 0 bases. Looked up from germline, CDR1 is SGDLS and CDR2 is YYNGEE. This CDR3 reads CASSAGDSMNTEAFF. Here the CDR3 DNA reads TGTGCCAGCAGCGCCGGGGACAGCATGAACACTGAAGCTTTCTTT.

The gene calls are TRBV21-1 and TRBJ2-3; TRBD2 reflects the table's D call only, with no check against the DNA. TRBV21-1 has pseudogene status. The CDR3 runs 16 residues. The CDR3 sequence: CASILRGSESTDTQYF. As DNA, the CDR3 is TGTGCCAGCATCCTTCGTGGTAGCGAGAGCACAGATACGCAGTATTTT.